The clone carrying this T cell receptor (beta chain) was seen just once. As yet, its antigen is unknown. The sample originates from a study of T cell repertoires in cytomegalovirus infection. About the research overall: Recently identified HLA-C-restricted and well-studied HLA-B-restricted CMV epitopes were used. Signatures in public TCR beta sequences pointed to both CMV infection and matching HLA type.

Trimming removed 6 bases from V and 6 bases from J; junction bases left unmatched: 15. The CDR3 is 16 residues long. Germline-derived CDR1 and CDR2 are MNHEY and SVGEGT. Study observations and caveats: The ex vivo response was dominated by HLA-C-restricted CMV-specific TCR beta clonotypes. The study identified carriers of CMV plus the relevant HLA from cumulative public TCR beta family frequency.

TCRdb analysed the reads with MiXCR anew, one entry per CDR3 protein. The sample carries 600,000 to 700,000 distinct CDR3 sequences, 30% to 35% recorded once. The rearrangement uses TRBV6-2 or TRBV6-3 and TRBJ2-7; 9 bases map to TRBD2. This receptor was obtained from a human donor in good health (CMV status not recorded). Some clones in this sample may be carry-over from other donors' samples. The material was cultured PBMCs, obtained from culture after CMV antigen stimulation. The CDR3 region has the DNA TGTGCCAGCAGCCTTAGAGTCGCGGGAGGGCCCTCCGAGCAGTACTTC. Residues: CASSLRVAGGPSEQYF.